This T cell receptor beta chain was identified in a study of blood T cell repertoires in COVID-19. On the study more broadly: COVID-19 samples, acute and convalescent, were from the United States, Italy and Spain. T cells, B-cell-depleted T cells, or PBMCs provided the cDNA or gDNA that served as material.

Source study methods: Estimation of nucleated cell counts was performed using reference gene primer amplification. Measured with immunoSEQ multiplex PCR; TCRdb has only the in-frame clones, and not every one. V, J and clone size reflect that table, while D and trimming were determined from the DNA. The sample consists of roughly 130,000 clones, approximately 80% of them appearing once. Looked up from germline, CDR1 is SNHLY and CDR2 is FYNNEI. The CDR3 consists of 15 residues. Unmatched junction bases numbered 6, after V lost 4 bases and J lost 2 bases. This sequence joins TRBV2 and TRBJ2-7; TRBD1 matches at 9 bases. Sequencing used peripheral blood. The TCR originated in a man aged 70-80 years with acute or convalescent COVID-19. CDR3 in DNA: TGTGCCAGCAGTGGAAGGGACAGGGAAACCTACGAGCAGTACTTC. Protein product: CASSGRDRETYEQYF. Based on the CDR3 plus reference TRBV2 and TRBJ2-7, the full variable domain is EPEVTQTPSHQVTQMGQEVILRCVPISNHLYFYWYRQILGQKVEFLVSFYNNEISEKSEIFDDQFSVERPDGSNFTLKIRSTKLEDSAMYFCASSGRDRETYEQYFGPGTRLTVT.